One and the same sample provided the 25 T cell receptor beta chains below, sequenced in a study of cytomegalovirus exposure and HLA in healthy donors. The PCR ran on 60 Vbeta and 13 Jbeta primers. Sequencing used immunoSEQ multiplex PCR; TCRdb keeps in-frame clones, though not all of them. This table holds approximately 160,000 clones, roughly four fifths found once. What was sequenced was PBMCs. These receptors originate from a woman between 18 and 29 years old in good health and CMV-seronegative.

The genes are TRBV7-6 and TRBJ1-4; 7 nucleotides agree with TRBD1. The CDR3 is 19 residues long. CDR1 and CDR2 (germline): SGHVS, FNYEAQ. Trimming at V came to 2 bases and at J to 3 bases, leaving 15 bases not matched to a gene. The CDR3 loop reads CASSLRGRDRAASNEKLFF. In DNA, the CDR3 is TGTGCCAGCAGCTTACGCGGGCGGGACAGAGCCGCTTCTAATGAAAAACTGTTTTTT.

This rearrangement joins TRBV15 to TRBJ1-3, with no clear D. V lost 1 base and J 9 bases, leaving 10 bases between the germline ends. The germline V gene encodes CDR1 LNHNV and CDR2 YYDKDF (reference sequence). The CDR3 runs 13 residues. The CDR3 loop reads CATSRGIGGTIYF. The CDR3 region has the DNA TGTGCCACCAGCAGAGGGATAGGCGGCACCATATATTTT.

CDR3 nucleotides: TGCGCCAGCAGCTTGGACGGCGGGAACTATGGCTACACCTTC. Its protein product is CASSLDGGNYGYTF. This chain uses TRBV5-1 with TRBJ1-2; D uncertain. Germline V gene sequence: CDR1 SGHRS, CDR2 YFSETQ. V was shortened by 0 bases and J by 2 bases, with 8 bases between the two germline ends. This CDR3 has 14 amino acids.

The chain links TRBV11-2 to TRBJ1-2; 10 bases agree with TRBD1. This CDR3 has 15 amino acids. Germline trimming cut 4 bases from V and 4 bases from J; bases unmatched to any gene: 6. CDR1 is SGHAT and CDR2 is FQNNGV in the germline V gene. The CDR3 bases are TGTGCCAGCAGCTCCACGAGACAGGGGGCCTATGGCTACACCTTC. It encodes CASSSTRQGAYGYTF. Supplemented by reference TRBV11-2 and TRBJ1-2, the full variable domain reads EAGVAQSPRYKIIEKRQSVAFWCNPISGHATLYWYQQILGQGPKLLIQFQNNGVVDDSQLPKDRFSAERLKGVDSTLKIQPAKLEDSAVYLCASSSTRQGAYGYTFGSGTRLTVV.

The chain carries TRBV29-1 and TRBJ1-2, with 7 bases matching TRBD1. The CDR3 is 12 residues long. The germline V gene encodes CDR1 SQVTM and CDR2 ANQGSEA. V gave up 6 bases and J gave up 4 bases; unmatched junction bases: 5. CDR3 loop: CSVRRDSYGYTF. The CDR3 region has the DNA TGCAGCGTCCGCCGGGACAGCTATGGCTACACCTTC.

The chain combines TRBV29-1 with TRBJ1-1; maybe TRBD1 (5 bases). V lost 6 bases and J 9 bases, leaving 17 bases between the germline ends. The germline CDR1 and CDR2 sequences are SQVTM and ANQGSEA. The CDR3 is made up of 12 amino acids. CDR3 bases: TGCAGCGTCGCCGCCAGGGAAGACAAAGCTTTCTTT. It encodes CSVAAREDKAFF. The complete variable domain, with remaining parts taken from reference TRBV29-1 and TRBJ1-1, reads SAVISQKPSRDICQRGTSLTIQCQVDSQVTMMFWYRQQPGQSLTLIATANQGSEATYESGFVIDKFPISRPNLTFSTLTVSNMSPEDSSIYLCSVAAREDKAFFGQGTRLTVV.

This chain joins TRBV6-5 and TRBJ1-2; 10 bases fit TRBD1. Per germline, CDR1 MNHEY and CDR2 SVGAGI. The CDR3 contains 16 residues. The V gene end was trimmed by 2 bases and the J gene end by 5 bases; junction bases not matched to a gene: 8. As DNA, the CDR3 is TGTGCCAGCAGTTACCGGGACAGGGGTCTGTATTATGGCTACACCTTC. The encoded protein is CASSYRDRGLYYGYTF.

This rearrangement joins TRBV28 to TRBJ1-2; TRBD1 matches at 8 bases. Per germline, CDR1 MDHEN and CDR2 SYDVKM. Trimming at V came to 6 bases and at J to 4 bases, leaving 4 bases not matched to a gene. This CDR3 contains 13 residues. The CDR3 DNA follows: TGTGCCAGCAGAATAGGGACAGGCTATGGCTACACCTTC. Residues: CASRIGTGYGYTF.

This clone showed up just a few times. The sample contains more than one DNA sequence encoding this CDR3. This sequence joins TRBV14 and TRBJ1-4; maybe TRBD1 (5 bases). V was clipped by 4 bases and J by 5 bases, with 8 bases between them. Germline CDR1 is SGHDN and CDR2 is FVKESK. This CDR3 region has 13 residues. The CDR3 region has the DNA TGTGCCAGCAGCCGGGGCCTAAATGAAAAACTGTTTTTT. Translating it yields CASSRGLNEKLFF. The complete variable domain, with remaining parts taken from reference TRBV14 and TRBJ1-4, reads EAGVTQFPSHSVIEKGQTVTLRCDPISGHDNLYWYRRVMGKEIKFLLHFVKESKQDESGMPNNRFLAERTGGTYSTLKVQPAELEDSGVYFCASSRGLNEKLFFGSGTQLSVL.

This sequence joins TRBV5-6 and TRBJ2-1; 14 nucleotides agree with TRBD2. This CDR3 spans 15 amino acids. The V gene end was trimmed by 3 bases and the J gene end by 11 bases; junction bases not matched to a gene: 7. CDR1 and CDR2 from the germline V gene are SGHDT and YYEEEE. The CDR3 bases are TGTGCCAGCAGCTACAGGACTAGCGGGGGGCACCAGCAGTTCTTC. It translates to CASSYRTSGGHQQFF.

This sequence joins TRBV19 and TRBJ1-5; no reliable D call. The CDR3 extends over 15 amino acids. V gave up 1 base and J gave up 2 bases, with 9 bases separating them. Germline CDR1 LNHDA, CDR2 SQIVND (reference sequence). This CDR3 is CASSIGSRGNQPQHF. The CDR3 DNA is TGTGCCAGTAGTATAGGAAGTCGGGGCAATCAGCCCCAGCATTTT.

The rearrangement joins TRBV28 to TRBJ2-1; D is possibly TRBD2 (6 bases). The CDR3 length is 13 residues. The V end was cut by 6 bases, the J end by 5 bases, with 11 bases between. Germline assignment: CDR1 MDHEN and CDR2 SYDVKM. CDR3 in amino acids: CASRRDLNNEQFF. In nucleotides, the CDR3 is TGTGCCAGCAGACGGGACTTAAACAATGAGCAGTTCTTC. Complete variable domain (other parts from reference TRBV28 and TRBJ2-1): DVKVTQSSRYLVKRTGEKVFLECVQDMDHENMFWYRQDPGLGLRLIYFSYDVKMKEKGDIPEGYSVSREKKERFSLILESASTNQTSMYLCASRRDLNNEQFFGPGTRLTVL.

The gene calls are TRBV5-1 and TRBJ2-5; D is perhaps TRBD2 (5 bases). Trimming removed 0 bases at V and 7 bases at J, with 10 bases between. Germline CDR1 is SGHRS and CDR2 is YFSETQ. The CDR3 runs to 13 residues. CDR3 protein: CASSLGREGTQYF. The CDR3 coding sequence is TGCGCCAGCAGCTTGGGACGGGAAGGGACCCAGTACTTC.

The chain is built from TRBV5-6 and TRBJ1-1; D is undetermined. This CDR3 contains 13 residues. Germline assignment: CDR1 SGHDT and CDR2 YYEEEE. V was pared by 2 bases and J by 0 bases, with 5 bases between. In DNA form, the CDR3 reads TGTGCCAGCAGCTTTGGCTTGAACACTGAAGCTTTCTTT. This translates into CASSFGLNTEAFF.

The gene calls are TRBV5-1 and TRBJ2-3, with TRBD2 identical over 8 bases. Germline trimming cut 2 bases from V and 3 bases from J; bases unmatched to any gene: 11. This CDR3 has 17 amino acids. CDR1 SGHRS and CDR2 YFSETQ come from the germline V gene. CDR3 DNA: TGCGCCAGCAGCTTTGGGACTAGTACTAGAAATACAGATACGCAGTATTTT. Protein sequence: CASSFGTSTRNTDTQYF. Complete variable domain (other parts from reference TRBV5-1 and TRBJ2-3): KAGVTQTPRYLIKTRGQQVTLSCSPISGHRSVSWYQQTPGQGLQFLFEYFSETQRNKGNFPGRFSGRQFSNSRSEMNVSTLELGDSALYLCASSFGTSTRNTDTQYFGPGTRLTVL.

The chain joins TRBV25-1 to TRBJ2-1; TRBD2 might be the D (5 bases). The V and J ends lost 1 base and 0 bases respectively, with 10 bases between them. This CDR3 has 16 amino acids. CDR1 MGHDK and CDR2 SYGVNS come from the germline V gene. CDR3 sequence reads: CASSESERSSYNEQFF. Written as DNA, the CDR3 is TGTGCCAGCAGTGAATCCGAGCGGAGCTCCTACAATGAGCAGTTCTTC.

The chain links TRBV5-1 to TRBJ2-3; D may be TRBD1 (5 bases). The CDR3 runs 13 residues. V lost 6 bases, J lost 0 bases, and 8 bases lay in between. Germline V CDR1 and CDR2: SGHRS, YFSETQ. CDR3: CASTGYSTDTQYF. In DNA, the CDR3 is TGCGCCAGCACAGGGTACAGCACAGATACGCAGTATTTT.

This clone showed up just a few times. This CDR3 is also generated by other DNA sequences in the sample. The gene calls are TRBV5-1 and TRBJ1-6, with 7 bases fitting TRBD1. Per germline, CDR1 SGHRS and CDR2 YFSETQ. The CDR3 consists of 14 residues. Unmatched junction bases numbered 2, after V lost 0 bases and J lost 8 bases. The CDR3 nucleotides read TGCGCCAGCAGCTTGGGACAGGGAGATTCACCCCTCCACTTT. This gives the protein CASSLGQGDSPLHF. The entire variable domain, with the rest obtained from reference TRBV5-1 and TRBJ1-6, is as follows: KAGVTQTPRYLIKTRGQQVTLSCSPISGHRSVSWYQQTPGQGLQFLFEYFSETQRNKGNFPGRFSGRQFSNSRSEMNVSTLELGDSALYLCASSLGQGDSPLHFGNGTRLTVT.

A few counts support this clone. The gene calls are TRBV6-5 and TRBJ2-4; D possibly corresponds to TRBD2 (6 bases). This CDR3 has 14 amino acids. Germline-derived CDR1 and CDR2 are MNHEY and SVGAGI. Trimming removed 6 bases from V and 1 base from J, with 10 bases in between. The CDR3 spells CASRTGDAKNIQYF. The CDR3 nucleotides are TGTGCCAGCAGAACGGGAGACGCCAAAAACATTCAGTACTTC.

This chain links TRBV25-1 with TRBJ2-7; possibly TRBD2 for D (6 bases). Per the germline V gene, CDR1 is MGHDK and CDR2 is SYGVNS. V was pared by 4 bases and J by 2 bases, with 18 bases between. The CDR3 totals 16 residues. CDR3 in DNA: TGTGCCAGCAGTGGGAGCGGGTGGGGGTTTGCCTACGAGCAGTACTTC. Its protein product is CASSGSGWGFAYEQYF.

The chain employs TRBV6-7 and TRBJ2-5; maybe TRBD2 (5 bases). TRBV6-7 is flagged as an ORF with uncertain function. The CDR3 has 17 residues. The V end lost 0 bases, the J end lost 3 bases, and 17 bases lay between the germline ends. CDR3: CASSYSGRLRREETQYF. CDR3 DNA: TGTGCCAGCAGTTACTCTGGGCGCCTTCGGCGGGAAGAGACCCAGTACTTC.

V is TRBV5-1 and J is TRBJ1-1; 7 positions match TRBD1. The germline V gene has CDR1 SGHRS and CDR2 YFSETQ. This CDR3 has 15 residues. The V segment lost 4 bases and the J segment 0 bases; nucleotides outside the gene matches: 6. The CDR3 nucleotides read TGCGCCAGCAGCGTTACCGGGACAGTGAACACTGAAGCTTTCTTT. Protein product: CASSVTGTVNTEAFF.

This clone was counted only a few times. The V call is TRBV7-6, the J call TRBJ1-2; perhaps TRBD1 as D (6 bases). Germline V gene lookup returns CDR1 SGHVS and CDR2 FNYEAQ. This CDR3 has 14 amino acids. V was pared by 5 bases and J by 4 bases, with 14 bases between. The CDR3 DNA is TGTGCCAGCAGCCCGGGGGGCGCAGGCTATGGCTACACCTTC. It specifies CASSPGGAGYGYTF. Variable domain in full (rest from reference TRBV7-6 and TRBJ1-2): GAGVSQSPRYKVTKRGQDVALRCDPISGHVSLYWYRQALGQGPEFLTYFNYEAQQDKSGLPNDRFSAERPEGSISTLTIQRTEQRDSAMYRCASSPGGAGYGYTFGSGTRLTVV.

CDR3 amino acids: CASSGYTGGETQYF. The CDR3 DNA is TGTGCCAGCAGCGGGTATACAGGGGGTGAGACCCAGTACTTC. The V gene is TRBV11-2, the J gene TRBJ2-5; 8 bases line up with TRBD1. Unmatched junction bases numbered 7, after V lost 5 bases and J lost 5 bases. CDR1 is SGHAT and CDR2 is FQNNGV in the germline V gene. This CDR3 is 14 amino acids long.

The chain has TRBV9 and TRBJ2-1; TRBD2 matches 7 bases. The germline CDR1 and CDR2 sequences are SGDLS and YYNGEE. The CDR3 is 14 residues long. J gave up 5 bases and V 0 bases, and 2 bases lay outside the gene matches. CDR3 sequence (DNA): TGTGCCAGCAGCGTAGCGGGGGGAAACAATGAGCAGTTCTTC. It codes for CASSVAGGNNEQFF.